Below are 8 T cell receptor beta chains sequenced from a single sample in a study of regulatory T cells in long-lasting Graves disease. Indicated time point: persistent/refractory GD, antithyroid drugs over 5 years with positive TRAb. The TCR library was made from RNA that had been extracted from PBMCs in TRIzol. CDR3 regions were amplified by Arm-PCR using iRepertoire HTBI primers to build TCR beta libraries. Each CDR3 protein is one row after TCRdb ran MiXCR on the multiplex PCR reads. Of 400,000 or so distinct CDR3 sequences in the sample, roughly a quarter were seen once. The sample consisted of peripheral blood mononuclear cells (PBMCs), taken when the disease was refractory, from a patient treated with antithyroid drugs. These receptors all come from a female donor with Graves disease.

In regard to this clonotype: A much more abundant neighbour one base away suggests this may be a read error. The CDR3 protein is CASRKGGSGMGEQYF. The CDR3, as DNA: TGTGCCAGCAGGAAAGGGGGCAGCGGGATGGGTGAGCAGTACTTC. V is TRBV7-3 and J is TRBJ2-7; D assignment may be TRBD1 or TRBD2 (7 bases each). V dropped 6 bases and J dropped 7 bases, with 22 bases sitting between them. CDR1 and CDR2 from the germline V gene are SGHTA and FQGTGA. The CDR3 has 15 residues.

This clonotype showed up just a few times. The chain recombines TRBV19 with TRBJ1-1, with 12 bases matching TRBD1. Germline assignment: CDR1 LNHDA and CDR2 SQIVND (reference sequence). V trimming: 4 bases; J trimming: 4 bases; junction bases outside the gene matches: 10. The CDR3 is made up of 17 amino acids. CDR3 nucleotide sequence: TGTGCCAGTAGTAGACTGAGGGACAGGGGGCGCGGCACTGAAGCTTTCTTT. Translating gives CASSRLRDRGRGTEAFF.

This clonotype was seen ten or more times. The chain uses TRBV28 and TRBJ2-5, with TRBD2 identical over 7 bases. With V trimmed by 6 bases and J by 4 bases, 8 bases remained unmatched. CDR1 MDHEN and CDR2 SYDVKM come from the germline V gene. This CDR3 is built from 14 residues. For the CDR3, the DNA is TGTGCCAGCAGGGGGGGGGACTTCGGAGAGACCCAGTACTTC. It translates to CASRGGDFGETQYF.

The V and J genes are TRBV6-1 and TRBJ1-1; 7 positions agree with TRBD1. The CDR3 extends over 15 amino acids. Trimming cost V 6 bases and J 4 bases; bases outside gene matches: 11. Germline lookup yields CDR1 MNHNS and CDR2 SASEGT. The CDR3 protein is CASRPDRVGGTEAFF. The CDR3 nucleotides are TGTGCCAGCAGGCCAGACAGGGTTGGGGGCACTGAAGCTTTCTTT.

This clonotype was counted a few times. The chain is built from TRBV3-1 and TRBJ1-4; D remains unclear. The V and J ends lost 6 bases and 0 bases respectively, with 11 bases between them. Germline CDR1 reads LGHDT; CDR2 reads YNNKEL (reference sequence). CDR3 length: 15 residues. The CDR3 reads CASSLVRTTNEKLFF. CDR3 DNA sequence: TGTGCCAGCAGTCTTGTCCGGACAACTAATGAAAAACTGTTTTTT. Variable domain in full (rest from reference TRBV3-1 and TRBJ1-4): DTAVSQTPKYLVTQMGNDKSIKCEQNLGHDTMYWYKQDSKKFLKIMFSYNNKELIINETVPNRFSPKSPDKAHLNLHINSLELGDSAVYFCASSLVRTTNEKLFFGSGTQLSVL.

This clonotype has a handful of counts. This chain connects TRBV12-3 or TRBV12-4 to TRBJ1-5, with 9 bases lining up with TRBD1. Trimming at V came to 7 bases and at J to 6 bases, leaving 7 bases not matched to a gene. The CDR3 loop spans 14 amino acids. The CDR3, as DNA: TGTGCCAGCAATGACAGGGGGTCCGGTCAGCCCCAGCATTTT. This codes for CASNDRGSGQPQHF.

This chain uses TRBV5-1 with TRBJ1-1; possible D gene TRBD1, 6 bases. Germline V gene data show CDR1 as SGHRS and CDR2 as YFSETQ. V shed 4 bases and J shed 3 bases, with 16 bases lying between them. The CDR3 runs to 15 residues. In DNA form, the CDR3 reads TGCGCCAGCAGCCGAGGGGGGGGCGGGGACACTGAAGCTTTCTTT. This translates into CASSRGGGGDTEAFF.

The chain couples TRBV20-1 to TRBJ1-6; 10 bases map to TRBD1. The germline V gene encodes CDR1 DFQATT and CDR2 SNEGSKA (reference sequence). The CDR3 runs to 14 residues. With V trimmed by 3 bases and J by 5 bases, 1 base remained unmatched. CDR3 in amino acids: CSASGQGDNSPLHF. The CDR3 DNA reads TGCAGTGCTAGTGGACAGGGGGATAATTCACCCCTCCACTTT.